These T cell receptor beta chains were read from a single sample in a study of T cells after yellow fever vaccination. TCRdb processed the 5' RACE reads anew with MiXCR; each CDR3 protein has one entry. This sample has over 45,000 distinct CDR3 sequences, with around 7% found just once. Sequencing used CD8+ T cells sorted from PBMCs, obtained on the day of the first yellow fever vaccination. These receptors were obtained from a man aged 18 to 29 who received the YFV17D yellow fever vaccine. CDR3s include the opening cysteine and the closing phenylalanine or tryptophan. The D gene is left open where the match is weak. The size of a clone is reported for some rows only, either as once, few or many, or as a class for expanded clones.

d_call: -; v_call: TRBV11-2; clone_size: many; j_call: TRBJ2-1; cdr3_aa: CASSGENLEQFF; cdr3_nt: TGTGCCAGCAGCGGAGAAAATTTAGAGCAGTTCTTC
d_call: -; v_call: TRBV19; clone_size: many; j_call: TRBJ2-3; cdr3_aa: CASTPGGQNTQYF; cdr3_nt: TGTGCCAGTACCCCCGGCGGGCAAAATACGCAGTATTTT
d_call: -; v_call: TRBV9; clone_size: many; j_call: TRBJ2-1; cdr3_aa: CASSVEGDYNEQFF; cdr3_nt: TGTGCCAGCAGCGTAGAGGGGGACTACAATGAGCAGTTCTTC
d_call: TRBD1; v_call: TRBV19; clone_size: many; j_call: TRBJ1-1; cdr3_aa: CAISDRDELEAFF; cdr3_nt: TGTGCCATTTCGGACAGGGATGAACTTGAAGCTTTCTTT
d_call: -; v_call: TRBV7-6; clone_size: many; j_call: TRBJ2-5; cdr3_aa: CASSFSPGGLETQYF; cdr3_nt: TGTGCCAGCAGCTTCTCCCCCGGGGGGCTGGAGACCCAGTACTTC
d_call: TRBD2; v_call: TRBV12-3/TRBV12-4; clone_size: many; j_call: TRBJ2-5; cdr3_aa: CASTERGTGETQYF; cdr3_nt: TGTGCCAGCACCGAGCGGGGGACCGGGGAGACCCAGTACTTC
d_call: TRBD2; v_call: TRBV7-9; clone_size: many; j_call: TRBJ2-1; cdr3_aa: CASSSAGGGSYNEQFF; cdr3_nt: TGTGCCAGCAGTTCGGCGGGGGGCGGATCCTACAATGAGCAGTTCTTC
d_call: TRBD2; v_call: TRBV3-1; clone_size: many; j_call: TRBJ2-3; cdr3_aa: CASSRTSGGADTQYF; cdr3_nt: TGTGCCAGCAGCCGGACTAGCGGGGGGGCAGATACGCAGTATTTT
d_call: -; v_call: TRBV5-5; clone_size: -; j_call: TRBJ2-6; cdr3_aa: CASSWWEPGANVLTF; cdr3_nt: TGTGCCAGCAGCTGGTGGGAGCCTGGGGCCAACGTCCTGACTTTC
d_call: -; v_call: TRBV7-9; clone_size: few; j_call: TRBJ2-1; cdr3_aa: CASSSPLERGEGGEQFF; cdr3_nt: TGTGCCAGCAGCTCCCCCTTGGAGCGGGGAGAGGGGGGTGAGCAGTTCTTC
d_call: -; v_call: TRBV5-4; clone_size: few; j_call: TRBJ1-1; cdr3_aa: CASTTIGEYTEAFF; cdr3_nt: TGTGCCAGCACCACAATCGGGGAATACACTGAAGCTTTCTTT
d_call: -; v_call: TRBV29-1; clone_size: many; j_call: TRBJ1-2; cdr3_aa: CSVASGNYGYTF; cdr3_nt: TGCAGCGTTGCGTCCGGGAATTATGGCTACACCTTC
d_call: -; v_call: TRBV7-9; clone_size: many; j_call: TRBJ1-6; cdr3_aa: CASRLTGDSPLHF; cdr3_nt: TGTGCCAGCAGGTTGACAGGCGATTCACCCCTCCACTTT
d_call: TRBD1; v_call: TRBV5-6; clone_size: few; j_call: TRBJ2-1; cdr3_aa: CASNARDRVPNEQFF; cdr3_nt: TGTGCCAGTAACGCCCGGGACAGGGTTCCCAATGAGCAGTTCTTC
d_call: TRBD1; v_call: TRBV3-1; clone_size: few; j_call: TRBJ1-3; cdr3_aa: CASSLTGDAGNTIYF; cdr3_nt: TGTGCCAGCAGTCTGACAGGGGACGCTGGAAACACCATATATTTT
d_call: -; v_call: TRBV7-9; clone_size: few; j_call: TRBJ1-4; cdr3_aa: CASSSPGVVDEKLFF; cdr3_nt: TGTGCCAGCAGCTCCCCCGGGGTCGTAGATGAAAAACTGTTTTTT
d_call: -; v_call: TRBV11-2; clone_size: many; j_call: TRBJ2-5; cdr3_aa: CASSLETQYF; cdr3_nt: TGTGCCAGCAGCTTAGAGACCCAGTACTTC
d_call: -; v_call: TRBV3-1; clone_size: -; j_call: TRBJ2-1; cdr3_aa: CASSGTVSSYNEQFF; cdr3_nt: TGTGCCAGCAGCGGGACCGTTAGCTCCTACAATGAGCAGTTCTTC
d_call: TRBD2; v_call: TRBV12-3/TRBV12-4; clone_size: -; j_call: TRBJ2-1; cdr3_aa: CASSDSGSSYNEQFF; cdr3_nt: TGTGCCAGCAGTGATAGCGGGAGCTCCTACAATGAGCAGTTCTTC
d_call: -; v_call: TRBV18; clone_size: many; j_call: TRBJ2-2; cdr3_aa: CASSAGNTGELFF; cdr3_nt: TGTGCCAGCTCAGCGGGGAACACCGGGGAGCTGTTTTTT
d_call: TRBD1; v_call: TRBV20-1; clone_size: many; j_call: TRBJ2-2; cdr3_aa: CSARTGDTGELFF; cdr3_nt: TGCAGTGCCCGGACAGGGGATACCGGGGAGCTGTTTTTT
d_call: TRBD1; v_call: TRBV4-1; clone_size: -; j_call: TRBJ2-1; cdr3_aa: CASSQAQTGSPFF; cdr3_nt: TGCGCCAGCAGCCAAGCTCAGACAGGGTCACCGTTCTTC
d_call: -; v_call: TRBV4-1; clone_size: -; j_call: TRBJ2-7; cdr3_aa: CASSQERSEQYF; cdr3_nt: TGCGCCAGCAGCCAAGAGAGGTCCGAGCAGTACTTC
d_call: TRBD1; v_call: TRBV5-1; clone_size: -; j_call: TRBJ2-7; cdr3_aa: CASSRVGTGSYEQYF; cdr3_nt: TGCGCCAGCAGCAGGGTCGGGACAGGGTCGTACGAGCAGTACTTC
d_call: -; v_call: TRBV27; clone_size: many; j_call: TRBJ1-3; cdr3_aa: CASRQGQSLGYTIYF; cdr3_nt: TGTGCCAGCAGACAGGGACAAAGCCTTGGGTACACCATATATTTT
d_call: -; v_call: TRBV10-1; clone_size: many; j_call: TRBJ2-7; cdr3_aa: CASSPVVGAVEQYF; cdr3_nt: TGCGCCAGCAGCCCTGTGGTAGGGGCAGTGGAGCAGTACTTC
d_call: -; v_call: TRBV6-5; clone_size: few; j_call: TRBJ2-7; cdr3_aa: CASSWGVGAYEQYF; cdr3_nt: TGTGCCAGCAGTTGGGGAGTGGGAGCGTACGAGCAGTACTTC
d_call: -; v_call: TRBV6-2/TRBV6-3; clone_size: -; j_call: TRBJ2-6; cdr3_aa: CASSGGTSGANVLTF; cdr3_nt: TGTGCCAGCAGCGGGGGTACCTCTGGGGCCAACGTCCTGACTTTC
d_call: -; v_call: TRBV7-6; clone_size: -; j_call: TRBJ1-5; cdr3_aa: CASSPSASNQPQHF; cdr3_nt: TGTGCCAGCAGCCCCTCGGCTAGCAATCAGCCCCAGCATTTT
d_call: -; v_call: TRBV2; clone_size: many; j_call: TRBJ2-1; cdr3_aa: CASSAGDNEQFF; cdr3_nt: TGTGCCAGCAGTGCGGGCGATAATGAGCAGTTCTTC
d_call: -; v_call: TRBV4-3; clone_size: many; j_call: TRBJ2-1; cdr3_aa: CASSPRGGVGYNEQFF; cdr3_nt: TGCGCCAGCAGCCCCCGAGGAGGGGTTGGCTACAATGAGCAGTTCTTC
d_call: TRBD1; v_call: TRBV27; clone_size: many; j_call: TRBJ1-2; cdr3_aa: CASSPDRAQGYTF; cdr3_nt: TGTGCCAGCAGCCCCGACAGGGCTCAGGGCTACACCTTC
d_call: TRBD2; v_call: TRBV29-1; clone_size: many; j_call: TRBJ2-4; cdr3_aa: CSAERGNIQYF; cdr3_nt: TGCAGCGCTGAGCGGGGGAACATTCAGTACTTC
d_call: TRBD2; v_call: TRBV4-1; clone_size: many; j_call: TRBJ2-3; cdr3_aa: CASSQVTPSGGLYTQYF; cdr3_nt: TGCGCCAGCAGCCAAGTCACGCCTAGCGGGGGGCTTTATACGCAGTATTTT
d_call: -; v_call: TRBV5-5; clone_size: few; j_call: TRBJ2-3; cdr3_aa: CASGPGPNADTQYF; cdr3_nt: TGTGCCAGCGGCCCTGGGCCTAATGCGGATACGCAGTATTTT